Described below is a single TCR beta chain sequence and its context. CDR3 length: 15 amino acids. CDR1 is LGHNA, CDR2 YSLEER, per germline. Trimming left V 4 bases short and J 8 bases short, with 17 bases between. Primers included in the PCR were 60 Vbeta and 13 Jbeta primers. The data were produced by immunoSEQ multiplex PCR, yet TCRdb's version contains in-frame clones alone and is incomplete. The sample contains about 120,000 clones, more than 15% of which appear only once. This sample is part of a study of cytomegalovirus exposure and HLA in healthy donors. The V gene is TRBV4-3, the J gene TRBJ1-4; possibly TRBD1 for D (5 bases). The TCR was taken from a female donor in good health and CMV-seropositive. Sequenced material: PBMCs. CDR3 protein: CASSPLTASGEKLFF. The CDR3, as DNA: TGCGCCAGCAGCCCCCTGACAGCTAGCGGCGAAAAACTGTTTTTT.